This TCR beta chain is from a study of long-term antiretroviral therapy in people with HIV. About this clone: Its antigen remains unknown.

Regarding the study as a whole: CDR3 lengths in HIV samples spanned a narrower range than controls.

Researchers ran immunoSEQ v3.0 at survey level. Libraries were prepared by immunoSEQ multiplex PCR; TCRdb keeps only in-frame clonotypes and omits some of them. The sample carries fewer than 20,000 clones, about 94% recorded once. Each contributor possessed a minimum of one pre-ART and a minimum of two post-ART PBMC samples. There were roughly 0.9-11 million cryopreserved PBMC in the samples before DNA extraction. The CDR3 has 14 residues. CDR1 is SGHDT and CDR2 is YYEEEE in the germline V gene. The V gene lost 2 bases and the J gene lost 7 bases, with 12 bases spanning the gap. The source material was unsorted PBMCs, sampled around 6.5 years after starting antiretroviral therapy. The chain carries TRBV5-6 and TRBJ2-2; perhaps TRBD2 as D (5 bases). The TCR sequence derives from a woman between 50 and 59 years old with HIV. CDR3 sequence: CASSLLLGVGELFF. For the CDR3, the DNA is TGTGCCAGCAGCTTATTGCTGGGAGTCGGGGAGCTGTTTTTT.